One sample yielded the 21 T cell receptor beta chains listed below, sequenced in a study of ipilimumab plus nivolumab after autologous stem cell transplantation. TCRdb's copy holds only in-frame clones and misses some; the assay was immunoSEQ multiplex PCR. This sample has fewer than 45,000 clones; around 93% occur once, and the top ten carry more than 0.7%. The sequencing here drew on PBMCs, taken in a trial of ipilimumab plus nivolumab as post-transplant consolidation. These receptors all come from a male donor with multiple myeloma.

The chain joins TRBV28 to TRBJ2-3; D tentatively reads TRBD1 or TRBD2 (5 bases each). The CDR3 consists of 12 residues. Germline loops: CDR1 MDHEN, CDR2 SYDVKM. Trimming shortened V by 2 bases and J by 8 bases, and 8 bases separated the two germline ends. CDR3 DNA: TGTGCCAGCAGTTTAGTGGGACGTACGCAGTATTTT. Its translation: CASSLVGRTQYF.

This chain links TRBV27 with TRBJ1-6, with no clear D. Germline-derived CDR1 and CDR2 are MNHEY and SMNVEV (reference sequence). The CDR3 is 12 amino acids. Trimming took 2 bases from V and 7 from J, leaving 3 bases between them. This CDR3 reads CASSLRNSPLHF. DNA of the CDR3: TGTGCCAGCAGTTTACGGAATTCACCCCTCCACTTT.

V usage is TRBV10-3 and J usage is TRBJ1-4; D perhaps matches TRBD1 (5 bases). Germline V lookup: CDR1 ENHRY, CDR2 SYGVKD. The CDR3 runs 13 residues. Trimming pared 6 bases from V and 3 bases from J, leaving 8 bases between. CDR3 DNA: TGTGCCATCAGAGACAGCTCTAATGAAAAACTGTTTTTT. It encodes CAIRDSSNEKLFF.

The chain recombines TRBV7-9 with TRBJ2-1; a possible D gene is TRBD1 (5 bases). CDR1 SEHNR and CDR2 FQNEAQ come from the germline V gene (reference sequence). The CDR3 covers 15 residues. Between the trimmed V and J ends, which lost 5 bases and 8 bases, there was a span of 19 bases. The CDR3 DNA reads as TGTGCCAGCAGCACCTCAGGGCGCAGGGTTGATGAGCAGTTCTTC. The encoded protein is CASSTSGRRVDEQFF.

This clone has more than one count but fewer than ten. The chain joins TRBV30 to TRBJ1-2, with 10 bases aligning to TRBD1. Per the germline V gene, CDR1 is GTSNPN and CDR2 is SVGIG (reference sequence). The CDR3 extends over 13 amino acids. The ends lost 0 bases at V and 8 bases at J; junction bases unmatched: 3. Written as DNA, the CDR3 is TGTGCCTGGAGTGTGGGACAGGGGAGCGGCTACACCTTC. It encodes CAWSVGQGSGYTF.

The J gene is TRBJ2-3, the V gene TRBV4-3; 9 bases agree with TRBD2. Germline assignment: CDR1 LGHNA and CDR2 YSLEER. The CDR3 is made up of 17 amino acids. J was trimmed by 4 bases and V by 0 bases; bases with no gene match: 8. The CDR3 DNA follows: TGCGCCAGCAGCCAAGAGATTAGCGGGAGAGTGGCAGATACGCAGTATTTT. Its translation: CASSQEISGRVADTQYF.

This sequence joins TRBV5-1 and TRBJ1-1; no clear D. Germline V gene lookup returns CDR1 SGHRS and CDR2 YFSETQ. Trimming removed 2 bases at V and 4 bases at J, with 9 bases between. CDR3 length equals 13 residues. The CDR3 sequence is CASSLWGSTEAFF. The CDR3 bases are TGCGCCAGCAGCTTATGGGGAAGCACTGAAGCTTTCTTT.

Only one count was recorded for this clone. The rearrangement links TRBV2 to TRBJ2-2; 8 positions match TRBD2. The CDR3 runs to 14 residues. Losses at the gene ends were 9 bases for V and 1 base for J; bases not matched to a gene: 4. CDR1 is SNHLY, CDR2 FYNNEI, per germline. The chain's CDR3 is CASRAGVNTGELFF. The CDR3 bases are TGTGCCAGTAGAGCGGGAGTGAACACCGGGGAGCTGTTTTTT.

The V gene is TRBV19, the J gene TRBJ1-4; 7 nucleotides line up with TRBD1. The germline V gene has CDR1 LNHDA and CDR2 SQIVND (reference sequence). With V trimmed by 2 bases and J by 8 bases, 5 bases remained unmatched. This CDR3 has 14 amino acids. CDR3 sequence reads: CASSIRRGDEKLFF. The DNA for the CDR3 is TGTGCCAGTAGTATACGCAGGGGGGACGAAAAACTGTTTTTT.

The rearrangement joins TRBV7-3 to TRBJ1-1; D unclear. CDR3 length: 14 amino acids. Trimming stripped 4 bases from V and 4 bases from J, with 13 bases between. Germline V gene data show CDR1 as SGHTA and CDR2 as FQGTGA. This CDR3 is CASSSAGVGTEAFF. The CDR3 DNA is TGTGCCAGCAGCTCCGCCGGGGTGGGCACTGAAGCTTTCTTT. Variable domain in full (rest from reference TRBV7-3 and TRBJ1-1): GAGVSQTPSNKVTEKGKYVELRCDPISGHTALYWYRQSLGQGPEFLIYFQGTGAADDSGLPNDRFFAVRPEGSVSTLKIQRTERGDSAVYLCASSSAGVGTEAFFGQGTRLTVV.

The chain carries TRBV14 and TRBJ1-2, with a weak D call TRBD1 (5 bases). V was shortened by 2 bases and J by 5 bases, with 12 bases between the two germline ends. The germline V gene has CDR1 SGHDN and CDR2 FVKESK. CDR3 length: 14 residues. This chain's CDR3 is CASSQTGQPYGYTF. DNA of the CDR3: TGTGCCAGCAGCCAAACGGGGCAACCTTATGGCTACACCTTC.

This sequence joins TRBV9 and TRBJ2-2, with D possibly being TRBD2 (7 bases). Germline V lookup: CDR1 SGDLS, CDR2 YYNGEE. The germline V and J ends were trimmed by 4 bases and 1 base, with 14 bases remaining between them. The CDR3 totals 16 residues. The CDR3 sequence is CASSNYGGQNTGELFF. CDR3 coding DNA: TGTGCCAGCAGCAACTACGGGGGGCAGAACACCGGGGAGCTGTTTTTT.

The chain recombines TRBV7-3 with TRBJ1-5; D is unresolved. CDR3 length: 13 amino acids. Germline V CDR1 and CDR2: SGHTA, FQGTGA. Trimming took off 4 bases at V and 9 bases at J, with 13 bases between the two ends. The CDR3 nucleotides read TGTGCCAGCAGCTACCTACTACTAGGGCCCCAGCATTTT. It encodes CASSYLLLGPQHF.

V and J are TRBV11-3 and TRBJ2-7; no firm D call. The CDR3 runs to 14 residues. Trimming cost V 2 bases and J 1 base, with 9 bases left between them. From germline, CDR1 is SGHNT and CDR2 YENEEA. CDR3 sequence reads: CASSLRVTSYEQYF. In DNA, the CDR3 is TGTGCCAGCAGCTTAAGGGTAACTTCCTACGAGCAGTACTTC.

The chain carries TRBV7-6 and TRBJ2-3, with 8 bases identical to TRBD2. V was pared by 6 bases and J by 5 bases, with 10 bases of the junction left unmatched. Germline V CDR1 and CDR2: SGHVS, FNYEAQ. CDR3 length: 15 amino acids. The CDR3 DNA reads TGTGCCAGCAGACTTCGGGCGGGGGGCAAAGATACGCAGTATTTT. Its translation: CASRLRAGGKDTQYF.

The chain couples TRBV7-2 to TRBJ1-1, with TRBD1 matching over 12 bases. The CDR3 is 15 amino acids. The germline gives CDR1 SGHTA, CDR2 FQGNSA. V trimming: 5 bases; J trimming: 7 bases; junction bases outside the gene matches: 8. CDR3 in amino acids: CASSPGTGGVREAFF. The CDR3, as DNA: TGTGCCAGCAGCCCGGGGACAGGGGGCGTCCGTGAAGCTTTCTTT. Using reference TRBV7-2 and TRBJ1-1 for the parts outside the CDR3, the full variable domain is GAGVSQSPSNKVTEKGKDVELRCDPISGHTALYWYRQSLGQGLEFLIYFQGNSAPDKSGLPSDRFSAERTGGSVSTLTIQRTQQEDSAVYLCASSPGTGGVREAFFGQGTRLTVV.

CDR3 residues: CASSQTDKTYEQYF. DNA for the CDR3: TGCGCCAGCAGCCAAACGGACAAAACCTACGAGCAGTACTTC. The rearrangement links TRBV4-1 to TRBJ2-7, with D tentatively TRBD1 (5 bases). Germline CDR1 and CDR2: MGHRA and YSYEKL. This CDR3 spans 14 amino acids. Trimming took 2 bases from V and 2 from J, leaving 10 bases between them.

The chain links TRBV27 to TRBJ2-5, with no clear D. From germline, CDR1 is MNHEY and CDR2 SMNVEV (reference sequence). The CDR3 is made up of 10 amino acids. Trimming removed 10 bases at V and 7 bases at J, with 10 bases between. CDR3 bases: TGTGCCAACCCTAAAGGGACCCAGTACTTC. This gives the protein CANPKGTQYF.

The chain has TRBV7-9 and TRBJ1-3; D remains unclear. The V and J ends lost 7 bases and 4 bases respectively, with 23 bases between them. CDR1 SEHNR and CDR2 FQNEAQ come from the germline V gene (reference sequence). This CDR3 is built from 17 residues. In DNA form, the CDR3 reads TGTGCCAGCACCCCGTTGCATCGGACGGAAGAAGGAAACACCATATATTTT. Its translation is CASTPLHRTEEGNTIYF.

The chain combines TRBV9 with TRBJ2-3, with 13 bases matching TRBD2. The junction had 3 bases not matched to a gene; V was cut back by 3 bases and J by 2 bases. CDR1 and CDR2 (germline): SGDLS, YYNGEE. The CDR3 loop spans 16 amino acids. In DNA form, the CDR3 reads TGTGCCAGCAGCGGGGGGACTAGCGGGACCACAGATACGCAGTATTTT. Translating gives CASSGGTSGTTDTQYF.

V usage is TRBV4-1 and J usage is TRBJ2-6, with 7 bases matching TRBD2. The germline V gene encodes CDR1 MGHRA and CDR2 YSYEKL. The V segment lost 1 base and the J segment 1 base; nucleotides outside the gene matches: 7. The CDR3 is made up of 18 amino acids. CDR3 amino acids: CASSQGGRGRSGANVLTF. The DNA of the CDR3 is TGCGCCAGCAGCCAAGGGGGGAGGGGAAGGTCTGGGGCCAACGTCCTGACTTTC.